The entry below gives a single TCR beta chain sequence along with its context. This sample is part of a study of CD8 T cells in Susac syndrome. The germline gives CDR1 MNHEY, CDR2 SVGAGI. The CDR3 contains 11 residues. Trimming stripped 8 bases from V and 5 bases from J, with 6 bases between. Reverse transcription used roughly 0.45 to 1 ug RNA and random hexamers. From the immunoSEQ multiplex PCR reads, TCRdb called clonotypes with MiXCR, one entry per CDR3 protein. The data contain around 130,000 distinct CDR3 sequences, around 96% of them singletons. TCR beta sequences were obtained from blood CD8+ and CD4+ T cells.

The sequenced sample was CD4+ T cells from PBMCs. The gene calls are TRBV6-5 and TRBJ2-2; D is unclear. The receptor's source is a human donor with Susac syndrome. CDR3 protein: CASGRTGELFF. DNA for the CDR3: TGTGCCAGCGGCCGTACCGGGGAGCTGTTTTTT.